This T cell receptor beta chain was sequenced in a study of blood T cell repertoires in COVID-19. Per the germline V gene, CDR1 is PRHDT and CDR2 is FYEKMQ (reference sequence). This CDR3 contains 15 residues. After removal of 6 bases from V and 9 bases from J, the junction contained 11 bases not matched to a gene. Repertoires were generated with immunoSEQ multiplex PCR, while TCRdb's copy carries only in-frame clones and drops some. Here the sample spans 200,000 to 250,000 clones, about 89% being singletons. In assigning cohorts, the study relied on participant-reported clinical history. Specimen: PBMCs or T cells enriched from blood (not recorded which). This TCR derives from a woman aged 25 to 45 who had recovered from COVID-19. The chain joins TRBV13 to TRBJ2-1; 10 bases are a match to TRBD2. The chain's CDR3 is CASSLPGLAVREQFF. In DNA, the CDR3 is TGTGCCAGCAGTTTACCCGGACTAGCGGTTCGTGAGCAGTTCTTC.